What follows are 6 T cell receptor beta chains derived from one specimen sequenced in a study of beta chain features in type 1 diabetes. Points from the study as a whole: Among all four CD4+ subsets, Type 1 diabetes patients had TCRB CDR3s that were moderately but significantly shorter.

Investigators reverse transcribed all isolated RNA, so they sequenced expressed TCRB transcripts. Repertoires were generated with immunoSEQ multiplex PCR, while TCRdb's copy carries only in-frame clones and drops some. The sample contains more than 300,000 clones, 10% to 15% of which appear only once. These TCRs' antigens remain unknown. The specimen was naive CD4+ T cells from blood. These receptors were obtained from a woman between 18 and 29 years old with type 1 diabetes.

Only one count was recorded for this clone. J is TRBJ2-7 and V is TRBV25-1; the D is unclear. V gave up 7 bases and J gave up 6 bases, with 10 bases separating them. Germline V gene lookup returns CDR1 MGHDK and CDR2 SYGVNS. The CDR3 sequence is 11 residues long. CDR3 in DNA: TGTGCCAGCACTGGCCGTTTCGAGCAGTACTTC. It codes for CASTGRFEQYF.

This clone came up a few times. In DNA form, the CDR3 reads TGTGCCTGGAGTGCCTCAGGGGTGAATCAGCCCCAGCATTTT. Translation gives CAWSASGVNQPQHF. This rearrangement joins TRBV30 to TRBJ1-5; possible D gene TRBD1, 6 bases. This CDR3 comprises 14 residues. Germline CDR1 is GTSNPN and CDR2 is SVGIG (reference sequence). V lost 1 base and J lost 4, with 11 bases in between.

The gene calls are TRBV19 and TRBJ1-2; a possible D gene is TRBD1 (5 bases). Germline V gene data show CDR1 as LNHDA and CDR2 as SQIVND (reference sequence). There are 12 residues in the CDR3. Trimming removed 8 bases at V and 6 bases at J, with 13 bases between. The CDR3 nucleotides read TGTGCCAGTCGACAGCGACTTGATGGCTACACCTTC. This translates into CASRQRLDGYTF.

This clone was counted a few times. The V and J genes are TRBV7-8 and TRBJ1-2; 9 nucleotides align to TRBD1. Germline CDR1 and CDR2: SGHVS and FQNEAQ. Trimming cost V 0 bases and J 4 bases; bases outside gene matches: 3. This CDR3 is 15 amino acids long. The CDR3 DNA follows: TGTGCCAGCAGCTTAGCGGACAGGGGTGGCTATGGCTACACCTTC. Protein product: CASSLADRGGYGYTF.

The chain links TRBV7-2 to TRBJ1-2, with 9 bases fitting TRBD1. Germline values: CDR1 SGHTA, CDR2 FQGNSA. This CDR3 is built from 15 residues. The V segment lost 3 bases and the J segment 4 bases; nucleotides outside the gene matches: 6. The CDR3 region is CASSLWTGASYGYTF. CDR3 bases: TGTGCCAGCAGCTTGTGGACAGGGGCCAGCTATGGCTACACCTTC.

This chain connects TRBV5-8 to TRBJ1-2; TRBD1 is a possible D gene (6 bases). The CDR3 sequence is 16 residues long. Germline V gene lookup returns CDR1 SGHTS and CDR2 YDEGEE. V lost 3 bases, J lost 5 bases, and 20 bases lay in between. The CDR3 here is CASSSDMTGGAYGYTF. The CDR3 coding sequence is TGTGCCAGCAGCTCCGACATGACAGGTGGGGCTTATGGCTACACCTTC.